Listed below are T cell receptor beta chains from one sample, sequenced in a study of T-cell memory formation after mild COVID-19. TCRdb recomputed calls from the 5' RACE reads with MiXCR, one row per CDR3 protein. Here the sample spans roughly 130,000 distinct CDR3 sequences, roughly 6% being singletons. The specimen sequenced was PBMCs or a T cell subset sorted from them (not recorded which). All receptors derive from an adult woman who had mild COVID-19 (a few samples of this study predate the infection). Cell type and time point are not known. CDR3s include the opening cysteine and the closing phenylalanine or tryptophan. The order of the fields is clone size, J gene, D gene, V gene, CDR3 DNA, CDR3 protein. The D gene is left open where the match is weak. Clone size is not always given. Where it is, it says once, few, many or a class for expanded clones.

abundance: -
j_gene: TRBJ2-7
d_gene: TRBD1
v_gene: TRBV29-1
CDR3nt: TGCAGCGTTGCGGGACAGACTTACGAGCAGTACTTC
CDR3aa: CSVAGQTYEQYF

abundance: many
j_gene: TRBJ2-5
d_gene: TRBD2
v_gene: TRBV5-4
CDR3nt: TGTGCCAGCAGCACTGACGGGAGGTTTGGGGAGACCCAGTACTTC
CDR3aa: CASSTDGRFGETQYF

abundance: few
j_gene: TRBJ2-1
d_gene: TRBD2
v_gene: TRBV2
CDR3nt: TGTGCCAGCAGTGTCCTTAGCGGGAGGGCCGAACCCTACAATGAGCAGTTCTTC
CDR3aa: CASSVLSGRAEPYNEQFF

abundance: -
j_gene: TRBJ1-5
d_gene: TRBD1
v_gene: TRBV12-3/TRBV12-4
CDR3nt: TGTGCCAGCAGTCCCTTACAGGGGCGCAATCAGCCCCAGCATTTT
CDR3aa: CASSPLQGRNQPQHF

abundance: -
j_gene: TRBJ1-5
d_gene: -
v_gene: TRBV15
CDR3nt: TGTGCCACCAGCAGAGATCCCATGCCAGGCAATCAGCCCCAGCATTTT
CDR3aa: CATSRDPMPGNQPQHF

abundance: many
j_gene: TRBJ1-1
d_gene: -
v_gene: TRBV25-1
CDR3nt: TGTGCCAGCAGTGAGCCCCTTGGGAACACTGAAGCTTTCTTT
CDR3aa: CASSEPLGNTEAFF

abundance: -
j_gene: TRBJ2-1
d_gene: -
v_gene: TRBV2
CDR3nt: TGTGCCAGCAGTGAAGCGCCGATCTACCGAACCTACAATGAGCAGTTCTTC
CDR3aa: CASSEAPIYRTYNEQFF

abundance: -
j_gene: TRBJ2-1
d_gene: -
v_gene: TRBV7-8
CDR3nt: TGTGCCAGCAGCTTGACTGGGAGGGGGGAGCAGTTCTTC
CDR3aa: CASSLTGRGEQFF

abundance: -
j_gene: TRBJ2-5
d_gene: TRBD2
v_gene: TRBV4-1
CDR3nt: TGCGCCAGCAGCCAGCACGGGACTAGCCAAGAGACCCAGTACTTC
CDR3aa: CASSQHGTSQETQYF

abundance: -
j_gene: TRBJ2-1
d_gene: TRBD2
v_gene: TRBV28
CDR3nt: TGTGCCAGCAGGAAGGTCGGGGGGGCCAATGAGCAGTTCTTC
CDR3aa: CASRKVGGANEQFF

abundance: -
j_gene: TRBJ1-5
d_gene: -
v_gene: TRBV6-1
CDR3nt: TGTGCCAGCAGTGAAGCGACAGACAATCAGCCCCAGCATTTT
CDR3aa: CASSEATDNQPQHF

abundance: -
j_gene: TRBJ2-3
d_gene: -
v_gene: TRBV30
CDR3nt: TGTGCCTGGAGAGCCTTTGGTTACTTGGGCACAGATACGCAGTATTTT
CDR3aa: CAWRAFGYLGTDTQYF

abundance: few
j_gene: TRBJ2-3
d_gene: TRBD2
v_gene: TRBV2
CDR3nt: TGTGCCAGCAGCCCCGGGAGGAAACCTAGCACAGATACGCAGTATTTT
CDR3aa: CASSPGRKPSTDTQYF

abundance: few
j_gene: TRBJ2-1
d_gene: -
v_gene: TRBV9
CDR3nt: TGTGCCAGCAGCCCTGGGGTCCTCTCCTACAATGAGCAGTTCTTC
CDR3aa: CASSPGVLSYNEQFF

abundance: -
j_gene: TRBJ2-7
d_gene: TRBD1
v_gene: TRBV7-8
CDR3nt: TGTGCCAGCAGCTCTGTCAACCGGGACAGGGCCCGCGAGCAGTACTTC
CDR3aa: CASSSVNRDRAREQYF

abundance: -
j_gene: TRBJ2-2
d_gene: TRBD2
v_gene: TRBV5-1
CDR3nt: TGCGCCAGCAGCTTGGTCGGGGGAGGGCCCACCGGGGAGCTGTTTTTT
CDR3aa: CASSLVGGGPTGELFF

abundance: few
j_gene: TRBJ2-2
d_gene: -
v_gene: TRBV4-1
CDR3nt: TGCGCCAGCAGCCAAGATGCCCGGACCGGGGAGCTGTTTTTT
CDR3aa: CASSQDARTGELFF

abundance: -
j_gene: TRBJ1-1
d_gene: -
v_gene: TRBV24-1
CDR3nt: TGTGCCACCAGCCAGGCCTCGAACACTGAAGCTTTCTTT
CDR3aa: CATSQASNTEAFF

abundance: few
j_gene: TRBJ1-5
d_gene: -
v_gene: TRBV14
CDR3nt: TGTGCCAGCAGCCAAGATCCAGGGTCCCTGCTGGGAGCCCAGCATTTT
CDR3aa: CASSQDPGSLLGAQHF

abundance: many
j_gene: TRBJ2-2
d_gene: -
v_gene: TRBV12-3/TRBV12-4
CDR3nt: TGTGCCAGCAGATTAGACGGGGCCGGGGAGCTGTTTTTT
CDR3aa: CASRLDGAGELFF

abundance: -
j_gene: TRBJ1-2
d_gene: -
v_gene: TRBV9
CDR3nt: TGTGCCAGCAGCGCGGCAGGGATCGGGGGCTACACCTTC
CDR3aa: CASSAAGIGGYTF

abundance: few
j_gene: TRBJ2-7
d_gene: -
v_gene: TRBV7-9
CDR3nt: TGTGCCAGCAGCCCCCCGACGGGGAGCTACGAGCAGTACTTC
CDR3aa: CASSPPTGSYEQYF

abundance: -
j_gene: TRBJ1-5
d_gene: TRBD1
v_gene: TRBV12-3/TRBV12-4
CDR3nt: TGTGCCAGCAGGGGGACAGGAAACAATCAGCCCCAGCATTTT
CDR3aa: CASRGTGNNQPQHF

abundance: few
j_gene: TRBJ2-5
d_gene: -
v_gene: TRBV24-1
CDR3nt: TGTGCCACCAGTGATTATGGCCCAGGGGAGACCCAGTACTTC
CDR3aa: CATSDYGPGETQYF